This TCR beta chain was captured by sequencing in a study of blood T cell repertoires in COVID-19. Clones were sequenced by immunoSEQ multiplex PCR, and TCRdb holds only the in-frame ones, with some missing. The sample records fewer than 350,000 clones, around 87% being singletons. CDR1 MDHEN and CDR2 SYDVKM come from the germline V gene. The V gene end was trimmed by 6 bases and the J gene end by 1 base; junction bases not matched to a gene: 3. This CDR3 comprises 14 residues. This TCR was sampled from a woman aged 50 to 65 who had recovered from COVID-19. The chain couples TRBV28 to TRBJ2-4, with 7 nucleotides matching TRBD1. The sequencing input was peripheral blood. The CDR3 here is CASRTQGAKNIQYF. The CDR3 DNA follows: TGTGCCAGCAGAACACAGGGGGCCAAAAACATTCAGTACTTC.